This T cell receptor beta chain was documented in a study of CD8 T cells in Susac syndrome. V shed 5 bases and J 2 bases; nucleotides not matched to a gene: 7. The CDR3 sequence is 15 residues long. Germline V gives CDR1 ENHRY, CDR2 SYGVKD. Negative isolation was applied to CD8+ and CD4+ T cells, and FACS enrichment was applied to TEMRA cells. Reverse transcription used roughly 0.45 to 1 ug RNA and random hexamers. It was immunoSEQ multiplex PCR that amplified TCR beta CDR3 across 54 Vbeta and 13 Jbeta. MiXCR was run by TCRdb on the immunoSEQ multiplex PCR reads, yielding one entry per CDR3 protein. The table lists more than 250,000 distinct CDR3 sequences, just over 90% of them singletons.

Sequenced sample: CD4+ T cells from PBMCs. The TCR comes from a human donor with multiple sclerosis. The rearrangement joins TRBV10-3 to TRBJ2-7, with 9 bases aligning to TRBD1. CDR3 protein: CAISTGTGSPYEQYF. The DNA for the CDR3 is TGTGCCATCAGTACCGGGACAGGGAGCCCCTACGAGCAGTACTTC.